This TCR beta chain derives from a study of blood T cell repertoires in COVID-19. Study at large: In each case, the material was cDNA or gDNA derived from T cells, B-cell-depleted T cells, or PBMCs.

Germline V gene sequence: CDR1 SGHTA, CDR2 FQGNSA. Deletions cut 1 base from V and 6 bases from J, with 10 bases between. CDR3 length: 14 residues. A note on this clone: Other DNA sequences within the sample encode an identical CDR3.

Data came from immunoSEQ multiplex PCR; TCRdb stores just in-frame clones and leaves some out. The table has more than 200,000 clones, 85% to 90% seen once. Material for sequencing was peripheral blood. The chain employs TRBV7-2 and TRBJ1-5, with TRBD1 as a possible D gene (6 bases). This TCR was sampled from a man aged 50 or older with COVID-19, enrolled during active disease. In DNA, the CDR3 is TGTGCCAGCAGCTTAGACAGGGTAGGTCAGCCCCAGCATTTT. Translating it yields CASSLDRVGQPQHF.